This T cell receptor (beta chain) was sequenced in a study of blood T cell repertoires in COVID-19. Background on the study: Some COVID-19 samples were acute and others convalescent; all came from the United States, Italy and Spain.

Authors' processing steps: Nucleated cell number was recorded as an estimate derived from reference gene primer amplification. The table came from immunoSEQ multiplex PCR; TCRdb's copy has only in-frame clones and leaves some out. V, J and clone size reflect that table, while D and trimming were determined from the DNA. This table holds just over 250,000 clones, around 87% found once. This CDR3 region has 16 residues. Trimming removed 5 bases from V and 3 bases from J, with 19 bases in between. In germline, CDR1 is KGHSH, CDR2 LQKENI. The source material was peripheral blood. This TCR came from a woman aged 45-65 years with acute or convalescent COVID-19. The genes are TRBV18 and TRBJ1-1, with D possibly TRBD1 on 5 matching bases. CDR3 region: CASSSPGGGLYTEAFF. CDR3 DNA: TGTGCCAGCTCATCCCCCGGGGGGGGACTATACACTGAAGCTTTCTTT.